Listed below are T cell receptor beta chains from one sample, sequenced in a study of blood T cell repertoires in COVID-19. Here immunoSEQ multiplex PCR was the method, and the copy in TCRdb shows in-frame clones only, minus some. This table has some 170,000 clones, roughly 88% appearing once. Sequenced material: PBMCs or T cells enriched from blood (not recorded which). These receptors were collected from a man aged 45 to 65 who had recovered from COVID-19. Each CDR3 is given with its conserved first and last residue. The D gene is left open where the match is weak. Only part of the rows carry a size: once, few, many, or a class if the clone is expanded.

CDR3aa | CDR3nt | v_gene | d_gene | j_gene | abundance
CASSFSFSGQVNYEQYF | TGTGCCAGCAGCTTTTCTTTTTCGGGACAGGTGAACTACGAGCAGTACTTC | TRBV5-6 | TRBD1 | TRBJ2-7 | .
CASSLMGTGHHSGANVLTF | TGTGCCAGCTCCTTGATGGGGACAGGACACCACTCTGGGGCCAACGTCCTGACTTTC | TRBV18 | TRBD1 | TRBJ2-6 | .
CATSDPGGAGGNEQFF | TGTGCCACCAGTGACCCCGGGGGGGCCGGGGGCAATGAGCAGTTCTTC | TRBV24-1 | TRBD2 | TRBJ2-1 | many
CASSPRAIGEKLFF | TGTGCCAGCAGCCCCAGGGCGATCGGCGAAAAACTGTTTTTT | TRBV11-2 | . | TRBJ1-4 | .
CASSQDPRLEAFF | TGTGCCAGCAGCCAAGATCCACGACTGGAAGCTTTCTTT | TRBV14 | . | TRBJ1-1 | .
CASSPEGGIAYGYTF | TGCGCCAGCAGCCCGGAGGGGGGGATAGCCTATGGCTACACCTTC | TRBV5-1 | . | TRBJ1-2 | .
CASWDRTYEQYF | TGTGCCAGCTGGGACAGGACCTACGAGCAGTACTTC | TRBV28 | TRBD1 | TRBJ2-7 | .
CASKKTSGGVNEQFF | TGTGCCAGCAAAAAGACTAGCGGGGGGGTGAATGAGCAGTTCTTC | TRBV19 | TRBD2 | TRBJ2-1 | .
CASSLYTGQRNSPLHF | TGTGCCAGCAGCTTGTATACAGGTCAGAGGAATTCACCCCTCCACTTT | TRBV5-6 | . | TRBJ1-6 | .
CASSPPGTYEQYF | TGTGCCAGCTCACCCCCGGGAACCTACGAGCAGTACTTC | TRBV18 | . | TRBJ2-7 | .
CASSPSGQGVADTQYF | TGTGCCAGCTCTCCATCAGGACAGGGGGTCGCAGATACGCAGTATTTT | TRBV18 | TRBD1 | TRBJ2-3 | .
CASSFEGGPNYGYTF | TGTGCCAGCAGTTTTGAAGGGGGCCCTAACTATGGCTACACCTTC | TRBV28 | TRBD1 | TRBJ1-2 | .
CASSLIRTGQGIWYEQYF | TGTGCCAGCAGCTTGATCCGGACTGGACAGGGGATTTGGTACGAGCAGTACTTC | TRBV5-5 | TRBD1 | TRBJ2-7 | .
CASSQDWRKPNNQPQHF | TGTGCCAGCAGCCAAGATTGGAGAAAGCCAAATAATCAGCCCCAGCATTTT | TRBV3-1/TRBV3-2 | . | TRBJ1-5 | .
CASSWNRGLSSYEQYF | TGTGCCAGCAGTTGGAACAGGGGCCTAAGCTCCTACGAGCAGTACTTC | TRBV28 | TRBD1 | TRBJ2-7 | .
CATSDLGGGTGELFF | TGTGCCACCAGTGATTTGGGCGGGGGCACCGGGGAGCTGTTTTTT | TRBV24-1 | TRBD2 | TRBJ2-2 | once
CASSESGGITEAFF | TGTGCCAGCAGTGAATCGGGGGGGATCACTGAAGCTTTCTTT | TRBV6-1 | . | TRBJ1-1 | .
CASMRAPNTEAFF | TGTGCCAGTATGCGAGCGCCGAACACTGAAGCTTTCTTT | TRBV19 | . | TRBJ1-1 | .
CASSTGTGKGSLGAFF | TGCGCCAGCAGTACCGGGACAGGGAAAGGCTCACTTGGAGCTTTCTTT | TRBV10-1 | TRBD1 | TRBJ1-1 | .
CATSAGTGGNQPQHF | TGTGCCACCAGTGCCGGGACAGGGGGCAATCAGCCCCAGCATTTT | TRBV24-1 | TRBD1 | TRBJ1-5 | .
CASSLGGRAIGNTIYF | TGTGCCAGCAGCTTGGGTGGCAGGGCCATCGGAAACACCATATATTTT | TRBV5-4 | . | TRBJ1-3 | .